The T cell receptor (beta chain) under discussion was sequenced for a study of T cell repertoires in cytomegalovirus infection (dated by TCRdb to about 2019). Describing the broader study: Alongside well-studied HLA-B-restricted epitopes, the peptide stimulations were aimed at recently identified HLA-C-restricted CMV epitopes, whose presentation resists viral immunomodulation. The HLA type of each donor mattered for the analysis, because public TCR beta signatures pointed to carriage of CMV infection along with the matching HLA type.

What the study reported, not specific to this receptor: In both this cohort and an independent cohort of a few hundred donors, the cumulative frequency of public TCR beta family members distinguished carriers of CMV infection plus the relevant HLA type. The ex vivo response was dominated by HLA-C-restricted CMV-specific TCR beta clonotypes, which also provided the single most frequent clonotype in two of eight donors.

There are 18 amino acids in the CDR3, from cysteine to phenylalanine inclusive. The CDR3 DNA has 54 bases and is translated from base 1. CDR1 and CDR2 were assigned from the germline V gene as SGHRS and YFSETQ. Trimmed from V: 0 bases; trimmed from J: 3 bases; junction bases lacking a gene match: 11. Comments on this clonotype: Which antigen it targets is not known. No much larger clonotype is one base removed from it; base qualities were not supplied.

Read against the paper, the sample's treatment or condition label means: in vitro stimulation with specific CMV peptide epitopes to enrich CMV-specific T cells. The reads were generated on an Illumina HiSeq 1500. TCRdb reran the public reads through fastp at Q25 and MiXCR, keeping productive beta chains. All rows with the same CDR3 protein become a single entry with the most common DNA and genes. The sample contains 110,000 or so distinct CDR3 sequences, roughly 30% of them found a single time. Roughly 40% of the sample goes to the ten largest clones. Recombination linked TRBV5-1 to TRBJ2-3; 9 central bases correspond to TRBD2. The material sequenced was CD8+ T cells from cultured PBMCs, taken from culture after CMV antigen stimulation. The TCR sequence derives from a human donor in good health (CMV status not recorded). Some clones in this sample may be carry-over from other donors' samples. The nucleotide sequence reads as follows: TGCGCCAGCAGCTTGGCATTTGACTTGGGACTAGCTACAGATACGCAGTATTTT. Its protein reads: CASSLAFDLGLATDTQYF.